This paragraph reports one T cell receptor beta chain. This clonotype showed up just a few times. The antigen it recognizes is unknown. No base qualities exist here, and no much larger clone lies one base off it. The source of the sample is a study of T-cell reconstitution after alpha-beta-depleted transplantation in children (dated by TCRdb to the mid-2010s). Background for the entire study: T-cell immune reconstitution after TCRalphabeta/CD19-depleted allogeneic hematopoietic cell transplantation in children was quantitatively tracked in the study by means of TCR repertoire profiling.

V is cut by 5 bases and J by 6 bases, and the space between the germline ends is 11 bases. The cysteine opens and the phenylalanine closes a CDR3 of 13 amino acids. The retained sequence is limited to the CDR3, 39 bases, with the frame set at the first base. Receptor amplification or capture employed PCR. Data came from an Illumina HiSeq 2500. Molecular barcoding was employed in the preparation of TCR libraries, with unique molecular identifiers being used to normalize TCRbeta repertoire quantification. TCRdb itself trimmed the public reads at Q25 with fastp, ran MiXCR and retained productive beta chains. Identical CDR3 protein sequences are pooled into one entry, listed with their most common genes and DNA. In all, the sample holds a few hundred thousand distinct CDR3 sequences, and roughly a tenth of those were seen once. The biggest ten clones account for 4.5% to 7% of the sample.

This specimen consisted of PBMCs from the stem cell graft donor, obtained from the stem cell graft. The sequence links TRBV12-3 or TRBV12-4 to TRBJ2-1, and perhaps TRBD2 as D gene, on 5 matching bases. The origin of this receptor is a human donor who donated a stem cell graft to a child with acute myeloid leukemia. This receptor carries the CDR3 CASSRRPGNEQFF. The DNA sequence is TGTGCCAGCAGTAGGAGGCCGGGCAATGAGCAGTTCTTC.